The rows below give T cell receptor beta chains drawn from one sample of a study of blood T cell repertoires in COVID-19. Using immunoSEQ multiplex PCR, the repertoire was profiled, and TCRdb retains in-frame clones only, with some absent. The sample records 50,000 to 60,000 clones, less than 90% being singletons. Sequenced input: peripheral blood. These receptors came from a human donor in a cohort sampled during active COVID-19. Each CDR3 is given with its conserved first and last residue. A D gene is named only where the DNA matches it firmly. The size entry is marked missing in some rows and otherwise reads once, few, many or a size class.

V gene,D gene,J gene,clone size,CDR3 protein,CDR3 DNA
TRBV4-3,NA,TRBJ2-1,NA,CASSQDGPREQFF,TGCGCCAGCAGCCAAGATGGCCCCAGGGAGCAGTTCTTC
TRBV2,TRBD2,TRBJ2-1,NA,CASSEWGTSSYNEQFF,TGTGCCAGCAGTGAATGGGGGACTAGCTCCTACAATGAGCAGTTCTTC
TRBV5-1,TRBD2,TRBJ2-5,once,CASSPRAGDGAETQYF,TGCGCCAGCAGCCCCCGAGCGGGAGATGGGGCAGAGACCCAGTACTTC
TRBV30,TRBD2,TRBJ2-1,NA,CAWSGREKPYNEQFF,TGTGCCTGGAGCGGGCGGGAGAAGCCCTACAATGAGCAGTTCTTC
TRBV15,NA,TRBJ1-3,NA,CATSRSGGPGSGNTIYF,TGTGCCACCAGCAGGTCGGGCGGGCCGGGCTCTGGAAACACCATATATTTT
TRBV6-5,TRBD1,TRBJ1-5,NA,CASSSDRGGEQPQHF,TGTGCCAGCAGTTCGGACAGGGGAGGCGAACAGCCCCAGCATTTT
TRBV7-2,TRBD2,TRBJ2-1,NA,CASTLPSGRFNEQFF,TGTGCCAGCACCCTCCCGAGCGGGAGGTTCAATGAGCAGTTCTTC
TRBV3-1/TRBV3-2,TRBD1,TRBJ1-2,NA,CASSRTGQFNYGYTF,TGTGCCAGCAGCCGAACGGGACAGTTTAACTATGGCTACACCTTC
TRBV6-4,NA,TRBJ1-1,NA,CASSDSPGNTEAFF,TGTGCCAGCAGTGACTCGCCAGGGAACACTGAAGCTTTCTTT
TRBV15,NA,TRBJ1-5,NA,CATSGERWGNQPQHF,TGTGCCACCAGCGGGGAGAGATGGGGCAATCAGCCCCAGCATTTT
TRBV5-1,TRBD2,TRBJ2-7,once,CASSLGGGGYYEQYF,TGCGCCAGCAGCTTGGGAGGCGGGGGGTACTACGAGCAGTACTTC
TRBV5-1,TRBD2,TRBJ2-3,NA,CASSLGLAETDTQYF,TGCGCCAGCAGCTTAGGACTAGCGGAAACAGATACGCAGTATTTT
TRBV29-1,TRBD1,TRBJ2-2,once,CSVDLSRGRTGELFF,TGCAGCGTTGATCTAAGCAGGGGGCGGACCGGGGAGCTGTTTTTT
TRBV19,TRBD2,TRBJ2-2,NA,CASSFSGGNTGELFF,TGTGCCAGTAGTTTTAGCGGGGGTAACACCGGGGAGCTGTTTTTT
TRBV18,NA,TRBJ2-6,NA,CASSTGSGANVLTF,TGTGCCAGCTCAACAGGGAGTGGGGCCAACGTCCTGACTTTC
TRBV29-1,TRBD2,TRBJ2-3,NA,CSVQLRLAGGADTQYF,TGCAGCGTTCAATTAAGACTAGCGGGAGGTGCAGATACGCAGTATTTT
TRBV3-1/TRBV3-2,TRBD1,TRBJ2-5,NA,CASSRDRGQETQYF,TGTGCCAGCAGCCGTGACAGGGGTCAAGAGACCCAGTACTTC
TRBV18,NA,TRBJ2-1,NA,CASSREGGAYNEQFF,TGTGCCAGCTCACGGGAAGGGGGGGCCTACAATGAGCAGTTCTTC
TRBV27,NA,TRBJ2-1,NA,CASSLSWGSYNEQFF,TGTGCCAGCAGTTTATCCTGGGGCAGCTACAATGAGCAGTTCTTC
TRBV5-6,TRBD1,TRBJ1-5,NA,CASSYKGTGGNQPQHF,TGTGCCAGCAGCTACAAAGGGACAGGGGGGAATCAGCCCCAGCATTTT
TRBV30,NA,TRBJ1-4,NA,CAWSFRGTNEKLFF,TGTGCCTGGAGCTTTAGGGGCACTAATGAAAAACTGTTTTTT
TRBV7-2,TRBD2,TRBJ2-1,NA,CASSLEEGLAGGRDEQFF,TGTGCCAGCAGCTTAGAGGAGGGACTAGCGGGGGGCCGGGATGAGCAGTTCTTC
TRBV7-9,NA,TRBJ1-2,NA,CASSRGLGDHGYTF,TGTGCCAGCAGCCGAGGTTTGGGAGATCATGGCTACACCTTC
TRBV12-3/TRBV12-4,NA,TRBJ1-2,NA,CASSKRGTYGYTF,TGTGCCAGCAGCAAGAGGGGGACCTATGGCTACACCTTC
TRBV18,NA,TRBJ2-5,NA,CASSPPSSGETQYF,TGTGCCAGCTCACCACCGTCTAGTGGAGAGACCCAGTACTTC
TRBV6-6,NA,TRBJ1-5,once,CASRLNQPQHF,TGTGCCAGCAGGTTAAATCAGCCCCAGCATTTT
TRBV10-2,TRBD1,TRBJ2-1,few,CASSGLSGQRGYNEQFF,TGCGCCAGCAGTGGGTTATCGGGACAGAGGGGATACAATGAGCAGTTCTTC
TRBV24-1,TRBD1,TRBJ2-2,NA,CATSDLGGRDTGELFF,TGTGCCACCAGTGATTTAGGGGGCAGAGACACCGGGGAGCTGTTTTTT
TRBV7-9,NA,TRBJ2-2,NA,CASSTRGLPNTGELFF,TGTGCCAGCAGCACTAGAGGGCTGCCGAACACCGGGGAGCTGTTTTTT
TRBV9,TRBD1,TRBJ2-3,NA,CASSVPSGQGAGGDTQYF,TGTGCCAGCAGCGTTCCATCGGGACAGGGGGCTGGAGGAGATACGCAGTATTTT
TRBV19,TRBD1,TRBJ2-7,NA,CASSVPGQGTYEQYF,TGTGCCAGTAGTGTTCCGGGACAGGGGACCTACGAGCAGTACTTC
TRBV7-2,TRBD1,TRBJ1-2,NA,CASSPGQGKINYGYTF,TGTGCCAGCAGCCCAGGACAGGGGAAAATTAACTATGGCTACACCTTC
TRBV6-5,TRBD2,TRBJ2-3,NA,CASGRTSASDTQYF,TGTGCCAGCGGGCGGACTAGCGCCTCGGATACGCAGTATTTT
TRBV4-3,NA,TRBJ2-3,once,CASSQDRGQSQYF,TGCGCCAGCAGCCAAGATCGAGGGCAGAGTCAGTATTTT
TRBV3-1/TRBV3-2,TRBD1,TRBJ2-1,few,CASSPRDRNYNEQFF,TGTGCCAGCAGCCCCCGGGACAGGAACTACAATGAGCAGTTCTTC
TRBV19,NA,TRBJ1-2,NA,CASSIQAAGYGYTF,TGTGCCAGTAGTATTCAGGCAGCGGGCTATGGCTACACCTTC
TRBV29-1,NA,TRBJ2-7,NA,CSAKTGPYEQYF,TGCAGCGCCAAGACAGGACCCTACGAGCAGTACTTC
TRBV6-5,TRBD2,TRBJ2-3,NA,CASSYTRGAGGGTQYF,TGTGCCAGCAGTTACACCCGGGGAGCGGGAGGAGGTACGCAGTATTTT
TRBV9,NA,TRBJ2-5,NA,CASSPHGRTHQTQYF,TGTGCCAGCAGCCCCCACGGTAGGACTCATCAGACCCAGTACTTC
TRBV19,TRBD2,TRBJ2-4,NA,CASSAGRKNIQYF,TGTGCCAGTAGTGCCGGGAGGAAAAACATTCAGTACTTC
TRBV9,TRBD2,TRBJ2-3,NA,CASSVAGLAGGRTDTQYF,TGTGCCAGCAGCGTAGCAGGACTAGCGGGGGGGCGCACAGATACGCAGTATTTT
TRBV5-1,NA,TRBJ1-6,NA,CASSLGGALSPLHF,TGCGCCAGCAGCTTGGGTGGGGCGCTTTCACCCCTCCACTTT
TRBV7-8,TRBD1,TRBJ1-5,few,CASSFDRVKNSQPQHF,TGTGCCAGCAGCTTCGACAGGGTAAAGAACAGTCAGCCCCAGCATTTT
TRBV3-1/TRBV3-2,TRBD1,TRBJ1-4,NA,CASSQRQGDEKLFF,TGTGCCAGCAGCCAACGACAGGGAGATGAAAAACTGTTTTTT
TRBV7-2,TRBD1,TRBJ1-2,NA,CASSLVPGGHGYTF,TGTGCCAGCAGCTTAGTCCCAGGGGGGCATGGCTACACCTTC
TRBV28,NA,TRBJ1-2,NA,CASSSISPPTNYGYTF,TGTGCCAGCAGTTCAATATCCCCCCCTACCAACTATGGCTACACCTTC
TRBV19,NA,TRBJ2-2,NA,CATLQGGLNTGELFF,TGTGCCACCCTCCAGGGGGGCCTTAACACCGGGGAGCTGTTTTTT
TRBV5-4,NA,TRBJ2-7,once,CASSLGTVYEQYF,TGTGCCAGCAGCCTCGGGACTGTTTACGAGCAGTACTTC
TRBV19,NA,TRBJ1-1,NA,CASSIRAEAFF,TGTGCCAGTAGTATTCGGGCTGAAGCTTTCTTT
TRBV28,NA,TRBJ2-5,NA,CASSPSGRGTGETQYF,TGTGCCAGCAGCCCCTCGGGCAGGGGAACGGGGGAGACCCAGTACTTC
TRBV6-2/TRBV6-3,TRBD1,TRBJ2-7,NA,CASSYLQGQGIYEQYF,TGTGCCAGCAGTTACCTCCAGGGACAGGGGATCTACGAGCAGTACTTC
TRBV19,NA,TRBJ2-3,NA,CASSPRDGTSTDTQYF,TGTGCCAGTAGTCCGAGGGACGGGACTAGCACAGATACGCAGTATTTT
TRBV7-2,TRBD1,TRBJ2-7,NA,CASSLGGGQGAHEQYF,TGTGCCAGCAGCTTAGGAGGGGGACAGGGCGCCCACGAGCAGTACTTC
TRBV9,NA,TRBJ2-2,NA,CASSSRGTGELFF,TGTGCCAGCAGCTCCAGAGGGACCGGGGAGCTGTTTTTT
TRBV6-5,TRBD1,TRBJ1-3,NA,CASRQTGAGNTIYF,TGTGCCAGCAGGCAAACAGGGGCTGGAAACACCATATATTTT